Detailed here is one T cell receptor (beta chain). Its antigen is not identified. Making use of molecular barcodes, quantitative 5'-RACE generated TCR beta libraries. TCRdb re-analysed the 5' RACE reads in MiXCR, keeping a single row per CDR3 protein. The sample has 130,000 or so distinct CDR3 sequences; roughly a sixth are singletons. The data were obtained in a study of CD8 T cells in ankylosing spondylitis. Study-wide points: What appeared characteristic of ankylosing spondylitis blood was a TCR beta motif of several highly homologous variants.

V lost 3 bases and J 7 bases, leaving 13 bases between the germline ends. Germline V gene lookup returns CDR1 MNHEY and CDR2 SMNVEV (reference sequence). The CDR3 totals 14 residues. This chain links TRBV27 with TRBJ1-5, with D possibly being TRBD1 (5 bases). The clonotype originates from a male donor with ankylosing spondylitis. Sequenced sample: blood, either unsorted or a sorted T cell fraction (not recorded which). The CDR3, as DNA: TGTGCCAGCAGTTTGGTCGGGAGGGGACAGCCCCAGCATTTT. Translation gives CASSLVGRGQPQHF.